The clone carrying this T cell receptor beta chain appeared many times. This sample was taken from a study of tumor-infiltrating lymphocytes in glioblastoma multiforme. CDR3 length: 18 residues. CDR1 and CDR2 from the germline V gene are MNHEY and SVGAGI. The ends lost 3 bases at V and 7 bases at J; junction bases unmatched: 17. TCRB libraries came from RNA via three nested multiplex PCR rounds. TCRdb fed the multiplex PCR reads into MiXCR, producing one record per CDR3 protein. The data hold 25,000 to 40,000 distinct CDR3 sequences, with roughly two thirds observed a single time. V and J are TRBV6-5 and TRBJ2-7; 11 nucleotides align to TRBD2. The source of this sequence is a male donor with glioblastoma. The material sequenced was brain tumor tissue. The CDR3 coding sequence is TGTGCCAGCAGTTATAGGCCCTTACTAGCGGGAGCCCTAACTGAGCAGTACTTC. Residues: CASSYRPLLAGALTEQYF.